The clone carrying this T cell receptor (beta chain) was seen a handful of times. A universal primer site arose from template switching, and cDNA bore unique molecular identifiers. TCRdb fed the 5' RACE reads into MiXCR, producing one record per CDR3 protein. Of around 200,000 distinct CDR3 sequences listed, around 9.6% are singletons. The CDR3 sequence is 15 residues long. After removal of 7 bases from V and 7 bases from J, the junction contained 11 bases not matched to a gene. The data belong to a study of identical twins. The chain combines TRBV12-3 or TRBV12-4 with TRBJ2-1; 9 nucleotides agree with TRBD2. This receptor was taken from a young woman in good health. The sample taken for sequencing was memory (CD45RO+) T cells sorted from blood. CDR3 protein: CASNLSGGGKNEQFF. The CDR3 DNA sequence: TGTGCCAGCAATCTTAGCGGGGGAGGCAAGAATGAGCAGTTCTTC.